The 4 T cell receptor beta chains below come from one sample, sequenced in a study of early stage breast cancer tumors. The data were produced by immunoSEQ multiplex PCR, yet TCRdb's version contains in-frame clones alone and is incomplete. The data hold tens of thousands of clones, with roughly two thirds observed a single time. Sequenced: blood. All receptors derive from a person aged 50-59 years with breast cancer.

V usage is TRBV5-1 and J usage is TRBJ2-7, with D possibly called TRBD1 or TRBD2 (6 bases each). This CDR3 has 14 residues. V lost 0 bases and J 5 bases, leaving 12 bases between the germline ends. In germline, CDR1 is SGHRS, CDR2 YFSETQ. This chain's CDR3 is CASSLGPGANEQYF. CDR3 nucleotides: TGCGCCAGCAGCTTGGGGCCGGGGGCGAACGAGCAGTACTTC. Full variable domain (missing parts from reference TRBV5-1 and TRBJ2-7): KAGVTQTPRYLIKTRGQQVTLSCSPISGHRSVSWYQQTPGQGLQFLFEYFSETQRNKGNFPGRFSGRQFSNSRSEMNVSTLELGDSALYLCASSLGPGANEQYFGPGTRLTVT.

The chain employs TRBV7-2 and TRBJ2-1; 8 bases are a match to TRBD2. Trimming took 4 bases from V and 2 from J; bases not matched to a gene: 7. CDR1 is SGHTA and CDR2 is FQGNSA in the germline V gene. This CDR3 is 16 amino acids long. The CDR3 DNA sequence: TGTGCCAGCAGCTCGGGGGGCGGGAGGACCTACAATGAGCAGTTCTTC. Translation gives CASSSGGGRTYNEQFF.

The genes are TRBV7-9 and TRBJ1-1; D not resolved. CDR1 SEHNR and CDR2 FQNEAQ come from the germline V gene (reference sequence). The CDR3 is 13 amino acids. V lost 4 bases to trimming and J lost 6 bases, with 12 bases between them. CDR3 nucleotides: TGTGCCAGCAGCTCCAGGACGGGCCCTGAAGCTTTCTTT. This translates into CASSSRTGPEAFF.

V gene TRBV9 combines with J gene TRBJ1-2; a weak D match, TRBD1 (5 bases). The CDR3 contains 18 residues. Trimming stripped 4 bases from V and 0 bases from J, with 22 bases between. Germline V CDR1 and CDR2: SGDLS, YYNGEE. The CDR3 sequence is CASSPTSRGREANYGYTF. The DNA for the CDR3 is TGTGCCAGCAGCCCCACGTCCCGGGGCAGGGAAGCTAACTATGGCTACACCTTC.